This TCR beta chain came from a study of blood T cell repertoires in COVID-19. CDR1 and CDR2 from the germline V gene are SGHNT and YENEEA. The germline V and J ends were trimmed by 3 bases and 3 bases, with 9 bases remaining between them. The CDR3 extends over 14 amino acids. TCRdb's table, derived via immunoSEQ multiplex PCR, lists solely in-frame clones and lacks some. Of about 98,000 clones in the sample, around 80% were seen once. The J gene is TRBJ2-1, the V gene TRBV11-3, with D possibly matching TRBD1 (5 bases). The receptor's source is a man between 65 and 79 years old with acute or convalescent COVID-19. The sample was peripheral blood. CDR3 loop: CASSLDTVYNEQFF. In nucleotides, the CDR3 is TGTGCCAGCAGCTTGGACACCGTCTACAATGAGCAGTTCTTC.